What follows describes a single T cell receptor (beta chain). Antigen specificity is unknown. The data were obtained in a study of cytomegalovirus exposure and HLA in healthy donors. At the level of the study: About 85 million unique TCRs from HLA-typed donors were held in an early release of data.

Broader study findings: Investigators reported 150 to 200 TCR beta chains as tied to cytomegalovirus. V- and J-gene trimming in TCR beta was tied to a missense DCLRE1C variant by an analysis performed later. From TCR beta sequences, most subjects' HLA-A and HLA-B alleles were reportedly predicted accurately.

CDR1 is MDHEN and CDR2 is SYDVKM in the germline V gene. V lost 6 bases and J 3 bases, leaving 10 bases between the germline ends. The CDR3 consists of 13 residues. The PCR contained 60 Vbeta and 13 Jbeta primers. Sequencing used immunoSEQ multiplex PCR; TCRdb keeps in-frame clones, though not all of them. Here the sample table reports under 40,000 clones. The TCR sequence derives from a female donor in good health and CMV-seronegative. The V call is TRBV28, the J call TRBJ2-3, with D perhaps matching TRBD1 (6 bases). Material for sequencing was PBMCs. The CDR3: CASSLGGTDTQYF. The CDR3 coding sequence is TGTGCCAGCAGCCTAGGGGGAACAGATACGCAGTATTTT.